This T cell receptor (beta chain) was found in a study of PD-L1 blockade in urothelial cancer. There are 13 residues in the CDR3. CDR1 and CDR2 (germline): SGHRS, YFSETQ. V gave up 0 bases and J gave up 6 bases, with 10 bases separating them. Only in-frame clones appear in the TCRdb table, and some are missing; sequencing was by immunoSEQ multiplex PCR. The sample lists about 38,000 clones, over 75% seen once, with 18% in the top ten. The TCR was taken from a man aged 60-69 years with urothelial cancer. Sequenced here: PBMCs, sampled around atezolizumab (anti-PD-L1) treatment. The J gene is TRBJ2-7, the V gene TRBV5-1, with TRBD2 as a possible D gene (6 bases). DNA for the CDR3: TGCGCCAGCAGCTTGGGACTAGTCCGCGAGCAGTACTTC. Translated, it gives CASSLGLVREQYF.